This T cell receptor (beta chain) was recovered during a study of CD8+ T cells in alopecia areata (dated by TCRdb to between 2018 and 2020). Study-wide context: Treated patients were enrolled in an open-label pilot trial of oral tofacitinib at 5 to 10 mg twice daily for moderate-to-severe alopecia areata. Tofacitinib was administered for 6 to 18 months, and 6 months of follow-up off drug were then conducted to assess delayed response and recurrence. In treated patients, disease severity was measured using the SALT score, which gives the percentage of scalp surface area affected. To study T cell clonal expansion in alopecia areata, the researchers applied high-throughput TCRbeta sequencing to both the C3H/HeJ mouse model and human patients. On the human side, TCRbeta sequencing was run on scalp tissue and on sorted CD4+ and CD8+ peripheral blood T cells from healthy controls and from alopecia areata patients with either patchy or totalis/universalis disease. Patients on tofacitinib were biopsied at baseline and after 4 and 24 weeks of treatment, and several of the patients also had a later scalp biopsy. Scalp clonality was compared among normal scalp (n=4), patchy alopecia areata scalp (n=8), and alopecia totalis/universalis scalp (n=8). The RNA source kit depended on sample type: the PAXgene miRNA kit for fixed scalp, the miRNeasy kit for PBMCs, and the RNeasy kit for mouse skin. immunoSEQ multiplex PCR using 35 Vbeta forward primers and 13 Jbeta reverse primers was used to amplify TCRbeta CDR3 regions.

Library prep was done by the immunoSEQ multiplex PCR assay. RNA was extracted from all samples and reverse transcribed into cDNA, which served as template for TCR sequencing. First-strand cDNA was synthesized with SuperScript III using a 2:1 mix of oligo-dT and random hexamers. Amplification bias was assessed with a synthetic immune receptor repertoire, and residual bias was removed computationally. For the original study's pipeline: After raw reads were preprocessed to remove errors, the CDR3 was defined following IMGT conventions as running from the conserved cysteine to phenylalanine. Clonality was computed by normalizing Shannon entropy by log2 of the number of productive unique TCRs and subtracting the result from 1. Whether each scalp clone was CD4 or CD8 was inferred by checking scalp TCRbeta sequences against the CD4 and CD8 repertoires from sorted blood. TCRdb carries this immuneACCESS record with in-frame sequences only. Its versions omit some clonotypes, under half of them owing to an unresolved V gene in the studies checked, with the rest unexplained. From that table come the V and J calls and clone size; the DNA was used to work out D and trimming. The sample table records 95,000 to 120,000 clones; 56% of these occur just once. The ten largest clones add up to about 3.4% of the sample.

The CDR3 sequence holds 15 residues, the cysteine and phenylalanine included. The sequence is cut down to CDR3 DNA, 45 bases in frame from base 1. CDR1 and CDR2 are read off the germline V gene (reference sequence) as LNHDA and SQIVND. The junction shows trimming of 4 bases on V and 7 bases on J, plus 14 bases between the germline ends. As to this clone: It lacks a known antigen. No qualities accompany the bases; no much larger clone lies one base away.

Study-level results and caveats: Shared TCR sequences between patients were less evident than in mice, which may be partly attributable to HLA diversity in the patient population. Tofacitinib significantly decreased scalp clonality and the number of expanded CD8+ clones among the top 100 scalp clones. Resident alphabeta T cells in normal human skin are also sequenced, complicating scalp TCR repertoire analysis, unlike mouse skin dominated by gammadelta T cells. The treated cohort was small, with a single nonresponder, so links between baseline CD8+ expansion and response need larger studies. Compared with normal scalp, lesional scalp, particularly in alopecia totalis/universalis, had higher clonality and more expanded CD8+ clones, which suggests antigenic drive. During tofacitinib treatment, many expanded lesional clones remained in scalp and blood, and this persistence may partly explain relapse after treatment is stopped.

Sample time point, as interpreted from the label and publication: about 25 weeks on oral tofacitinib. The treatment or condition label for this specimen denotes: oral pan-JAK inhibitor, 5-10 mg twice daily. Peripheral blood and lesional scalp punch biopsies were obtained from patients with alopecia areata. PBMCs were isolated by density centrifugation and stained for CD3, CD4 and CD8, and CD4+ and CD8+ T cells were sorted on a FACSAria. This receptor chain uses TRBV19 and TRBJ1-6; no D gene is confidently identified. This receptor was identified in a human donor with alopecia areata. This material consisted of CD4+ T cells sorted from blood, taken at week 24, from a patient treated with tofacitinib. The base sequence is TGTGCCAGTAGTACAACAGTCGCGGGGAATTCACCCCTCCACTTT. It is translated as CASSTTVAGNSPLHF.